This T cell receptor beta chain was identified during a study of CD8 T cells in ankylosing spondylitis. CDR1 is DFQATT, CDR2 SNEGSKA, per germline (reference sequence). The CDR3 extends over 14 amino acids. V lost 3 bases and J 5 bases, leaving 15 bases between the germline ends. TCRdb processed the 5' RACE reads anew with MiXCR; each CDR3 protein has one entry. In the table there are hundreds of thousands of distinct CDR3 sequences, roughly 13% of which are singletons. Notes on this clonotype: The antigen is unknown.

Study outcomes and limitations: Typical of ankylosing spondylitis blood, it appeared, was a TCR beta motif of eight highly homologous variants. Enrichment of disease-linked clones was reportedly significant in matched ankylosing spondylitis synovial fluid. Peripheral blood samples showed relatively rare disease-linked clones, and these clones were CD8+.

This TCR derives from a male donor with ankylosing spondylitis. The chain links TRBV20-1 to TRBJ2-3; no clear D gene. The sequenced material came from blood, either unsorted or a sorted T cell fraction (not recorded which). The CDR3 DNA sequence: TGCAGTGCTAGCGGTCCCCCCACCAGAGATACGCAGTATTTT. Translation gives CSASGPPTRDTQYF.